Sequencing of this TCR beta chain was carried out in a study of coeliac disease. This clone has only a few counts. The target antigen is unknown. General study points: Of coeliac lamina propria samples, about 55% of the 18 held published gliadin-specific TRB sequences, versus 1 of 6 controls.

V shed 3 bases and J shed 4 bases, with 16 bases lying between them. This CDR3 contains 15 residues. The germline V gene has CDR1 SGHDT and CDR2 YYEEEE. Produced via immunoSEQ multiplex PCR; TCRdb's table is partial and in-frame only. The sample lists about 6,500 clones; 60% to 80% were seen once. This receptor was identified in a man aged 55 to 70 with celiac disease on a gluten-free diet. This rearrangement joins TRBV5-6 to TRBJ1-2, with D tentatively TRBD1 (6 bases). The sample consisted of lymphocytes from the gut lamina propria. The CDR3 DNA sequence: TGTGCCAGCAGCTCGCTTCACAGGGATTCCTATGGCTACACCTTC. This codes for CASSSLHRDSYGYTF. The full variable domain, rest sourced from reference TRBV5-6 and TRBJ1-2, is DAGVTQSPTHLIKTRGQQVTLRCSPKSGHDTVSWYQQALGQGPQFIFQYYEEEERQRGNFPDRFSGHQFPNYSSELNVNALLLGDSALYLCASSSLHRDSYGYTFGSGTRLTVV.